One and the same sample provided the 12 T cell receptor beta chains below, sequenced in a study of spatial heterogeneity in lung cancer. One entry per CDR3 protein results from TCRdb running MiXCR on the 5' RACE reads. The data show 35,000 to 50,000 distinct CDR3 sequences, around 3.1% seen once. Sample time point: sample taken at primary tumor resection. The source was normal lung tissue next to the tumor, collected at surgery. The receptors originated from a male donor with early-stage non-small cell lung cancer.

In this sample, this clonotype turned up many times. The V gene is TRBV7-3, the J gene TRBJ2-2, with 7 nucleotides matching TRBD2. J was trimmed by 6 bases and V by 3 bases; bases with no gene match: 4. This CDR3 is built from 14 residues. The germline V gene has CDR1 SGHTA and CDR2 FQGTGA. CDR3 nucleotides: TGTGCCAGCAGCTTGACTAGCCCCGCCGGGGAGCTGTTTTTT. Protein: CASSLTSPAGELFF. Based on the CDR3 plus reference TRBV7-3 and TRBJ2-2, the full variable domain is GAGVSQTPSNKVTEKGKYVELRCDPISGHTALYWYRQSLGQGPEFLIYFQGTGAADDSGLPNDRFFAVRPEGSVSTLKIQRTERGDSAVYLCASSLTSPAGELFFGEGSRLTVL.

This clonotype was detected many times. This chain links TRBV11-2 with TRBJ2-7, with D unclear. V was trimmed by 5 bases and J by 6 bases, leaving 11 bases between them. Germline CDR1 SGHAT, CDR2 FQNNGV. The CDR3 is made up of 12 amino acids. The CDR3 nucleotides read TGTGCCAGCAGCCCTGGTTCTGGCGAGCAGTACTTC. Encoded protein: CASSPGSGEQYF.

The sample holds many counts of this clonotype. This sequence joins TRBV7-8 and TRBJ2-5; 8 bases agree with TRBD1. From germline, CDR1 is SGHVS and CDR2 FQNEAQ. The CDR3 runs 13 residues. V gave up 4 bases and J gave up 5 bases; unmatched junction bases: 3. The CDR3 reads CASSSGGGETQYF. The CDR3 bases are TGTGCCAGCAGCTCAGGGGGCGGGGAGACCCAGTACTTC.

This clonotype was observed at least ten times. The rearrangement links TRBV14 to TRBJ2-7, with D possibly called TRBD1 or TRBD2 (5 bases each). The length of the CDR3 is 15 residues. Germline CDR1 is SGHDN and CDR2 is FVKESK. Trimming shortened V by 2 bases and J by 3 bases, and 14 bases separated the two germline ends. The CDR3 coding sequence is TGTGCCAGCAGCCAATCATACGGGGCCAGCTACGAGCAGTACTTC. Translation gives CASSQSYGASYEQYF.

The sample holds one count of this clonotype. The rearrangement links TRBV20-1 to TRBJ2-7; no reliable D call. CDR1 and CDR2 from the germline V gene are DFQATT and SNEGSKA (reference sequence). This CDR3 comprises 11 residues. The ends were cut back, 6 bases at V and 6 bases at J, with 12 bases in the middle. CDR3 loop: CSATPGGEQYF. DNA for the CDR3: TGCAGTGCGACCCCGGGCGGCGAGCAGTACTTC.

By proportion, this clonotype is medium-sized (0.01 to 0.1%). The rearrangement joins TRBV28 to TRBJ2-7; weak D call: TRBD2 (5 bases). Germline CDR1 is MDHEN and CDR2 is SYDVKM. The CDR3 runs 12 residues. Trimming left V 6 bases short and J 4 bases short, with 10 bases between. The chain's CDR3 is CASSLPGYEQYF. The CDR3 DNA sequence: TGTGCCAGCAGCCTGCCGGGATACGAGCAGTACTTC.

On this clonotype: Given a much more abundant clone one base away, this may be a read error. This sequence joins TRBV10-2 and TRBJ2-2; 10 positions agree with TRBD1. Unmatched junction bases numbered 15, after V lost 8 bases and J lost 6 bases. The germline V gene encodes CDR1 WSHSY and CDR2 SAAADI. The CDR3 contains 17 residues. The CDR3 coding sequence is TGCGCCAGCGGCTACGACCGGGACAGGGGATGGGCCGGGGAGCTGTTTTTT. This translates into CASGYDRDRGWAGELFF.

This clonotype was seen at least ten times. This chain uses TRBV7-8 with TRBJ1-6; 8 bases align to TRBD1. Germline V gene sequence: CDR1 SGHVS, CDR2 FQNEAQ. V was clipped by 5 bases and J by 10 bases; unmatched bases: 10. The CDR3 is 15 amino acids. The CDR3 loop is CASSPRTGRYSPLHF. CDR3 nucleotide sequence: TGTGCCAGCAGCCCTCGGACAGGGAGATACTCACCCCTCCACTTT.

V is TRBV7-3 and J is TRBJ2-3, with a weak D call TRBD1 (6 bases). In germline, CDR1 is SGHTA, CDR2 FQGTGA. CDR3 size: 15 residues. The V end lost 6 bases, the J end lost 3 bases, and 16 bases lay between the germline ends. The CDR3 spells CASSITGFRTDTQYF. In nucleotides, the CDR3 is TGTGCCAGCAGTATAACAGGGTTTCGGACAGATACGCAGTATTTT.

This clonotype showed up many times. The rearrangement links TRBV5-5 to TRBJ2-3; D possibly corresponds to TRBD1 (6 bases). The CDR3 length is 15 residues. Per the germline V gene, CDR1 is SGHKS and CDR2 is YYEKEE (reference sequence). The germline V and J ends were trimmed by 0 bases and 2 bases, with 10 bases remaining between them. CDR3 nucleotides: TGTGCCAGCAGCTTGGGACAGGTATACACAGATACGCAGTATTTT. Its protein is CASSLGQVYTDTQYF.

This clonotype was picked up many times. J is TRBJ2-5 and V is TRBV4-3; 7 bases align to TRBD2. Germline-derived CDR1 and CDR2 are LGHNA and YSLEER. The V and J ends lost 0 bases and 5 bases, in that order; junction bases with no gene match: 12. CDR3 length equals 17 residues. The CDR3 DNA follows: TGCGCCAGCAGCCAAGATATACGGGGGGTAAGAGTTGAGACCCAGTACTTC. Protein: CASSQDIRGVRVETQYF.

In its sample, this clonotype was seen many times. This CDR3 is CASRDSGANVLTF. The CDR3 region has the DNA TGTGCCAGCCGGGACTCTGGGGCCAACGTCCTGACTTTC. This rearrangement joins TRBV6-1 to TRBJ2-6; possibly TRBD2 for D (5 bases). The germline V gene has CDR1 MNHNS and CDR2 SASEGT. V was shortened by 8 bases and J by 0 bases, with 5 bases between the two germline ends. The CDR3 runs 13 residues.